The clone carrying this TCR beta chain has ten or more counts. Its target is not known. This record belongs to a study of T cells in Graves' hyperthyroidism and ophthalmopathy. Study-wide results and caveats: Using 13 V-J features, a model discriminated ophthalmopathy from stable hyperthyroidism. Among thyroid clonotypes expanded above 0.001, most also appeared in blood.

Among the patients, aged 18 to 65, hyperthyroidism was newly diagnosed and had lasted under 2 months. Any patient presenting with uncontrolled infection, other autoimmune disease, pregnancy or lactation was left out. CDR1 SGHTA and CDR2 FQGNSA come from the germline V gene. The CDR3 is 14 residues long. V lost 0 bases to trimming and J lost 8 bases, with 13 bases between them. The CDR3 regions of TCR beta were amplified from RNA transcripts. Initially, a first-round RT-PCR of the TCR CDR3 employed the HTBI primer set. TCRdb re-called the multiplex PCR reads with MiXCR, one entry per CDR3 protein. The table has some 600,000 distinct CDR3 sequences, over 11% seen once.

This rearrangement joins TRBV7-2 to TRBJ1-2; D possibly corresponds to TRBD1 (5 bases). This TCR came from a woman in her twenties or thirties with Graves' hyperthyroidism that later progressed to Graves' ophthalmopathy. Sample: blood. The CDR3, as DNA: TGTGCCAGCAGCTTAGCGATGGGTCGGGACGGCTACACCTTC. It specifies CASSLAMGRDGYTF.